The T cell receptor beta chain described here comes from a study of response to subunit inactivated influenza vaccine. Looked up from germline, CDR1 is KGHDR and CDR2 is SFDVKD. V lost 0 bases and J lost 1, with 12 bases in between. The CDR3 is made up of 17 amino acids. Points on this clonotype: Its antigen is as yet unknown.

Each CDR3 protein is one row after TCRdb ran MiXCR on the RT-PCR reads. The table records around 200,000 distinct CDR3 sequences, roughly an eighth of them present only once. Whole-study findings and limits: The authors put forward the suggestion that each seasonal influenza vaccination may bring in only a limited number of new T cells.

This TCR derives from a man aged 45-65 years who received an inactivated influenza vaccine. The chain carries TRBV24-1 and TRBJ1-5, with D maybe TRBD1 (5 bases). Material: CD8+ T cells sorted from PBMCs, obtained 5 days after vaccination. CDR3 residues: CATSDLGARASNQPQHF. The CDR3 nucleotides read TGTGCCACCAGTGATTTGGGGGCCAGGGCGAGCAATCAGCCCCAGCATTTT.